This passage covers 5 T cell receptor beta chains from one sample sequenced in a study of glioma-infiltrating T cells (dated by TCRdb to about 2016). The instrument was an Illumina MiSeq. The iRepertoire nested amplicon-rescue multiplex PCR (arm-PCR) platform was used to amplify TCR alpha and beta CDR3 regions from RNA. Using fastp at Q25 and MiXCR, TCRdb reprocessed the public reads and kept productive beta chains. Rows are unified per CDR3 protein, each entry keeping the most common DNA and genes. The sample table records around 120,000 distinct CDR3 sequences; 24% of these occur just once. About 30% of the sample comes from the top ten. The sequencing sample was made of glioma tissue, nonneoplastic brain tissue, or PBMCs (not recorded which). These receptors originate from a human donor with low-grade glioma or glioblastoma, undergoing nonglioma brain surgery, or in good health (not recorded which).

For this clonotype: Sequence at one end of the junction differs from germline and may be a read error. The rearrangement links TRBV6-6 to TRBJ1-6; D uncertain. From germline, CDR1 is MNHNY and CDR2 SVGAGI (reference sequence). CDR3 length: 11 residues. The CDR3 DNA reads TGTGCCAGCAGTTACTCGACACCTGGTCGCTTT. This translates into CASSYSTPGRF.

This clonotype came up once. V gene TRBV12-3 or TRBV12-4 combines with J gene TRBJ2-5, with unresolved D. V lost 2 bases, J lost 5 bases, and 15 bases lay in between. The CDR3 has 15 residues. The CDR3 loop is CASSLPPLGRETQYF. The DNA for the CDR3 is TGTGCCAGCAGTTTACCTCCCTTAGGCCGGGAGACCCAGTACTTC.

Concerning this clonotype itself: A read error may produce the germline difference seen at one junction end. The rearrangement joins TRBV7-6 to TRBJ2-5; 8 bases match TRBD2. The CDR3 sequence is 15 residues long. Germline loops: CDR1 SGHVS, CDR2 FNYEAQ. The CDR3, as DNA: TGTGCCAGCAGCACCGGACTAGCTCGCCAAAAGACCCAGTACTTC. It specifies CASSTGLARQKTQYF. Complete variable domain (other parts from reference TRBV7-6 and TRBJ2-5): GAGVSQSPRYKVTKRGQDVALRCDPISGHVSLYWYRQALGQGPEFLTYFNYEAQQDKSGLPNDRFSAERPEGSISTLTIQRTEQRDSAMYRCASSTGLARQKTQYFGPGTRLLVL.

The chain couples TRBV5-1 to TRBJ2-1, with TRBD2 identical over 7 bases. Losses at the gene ends were 4 bases for V and 5 bases for J; bases not matched to a gene: 3. CDR3 length equals 13 residues. Germline values: CDR1 SGHRS, CDR2 YFSETQ. CDR3 loop: CASSGGVHNEQFF. In nucleotides, the CDR3 is TGCGCCAGCAGCGGGGGGGTTCACAATGAGCAGTTCTTC.

This chain connects TRBV2 to TRBJ1-1; perhaps TRBD1 as D (5 bases). CDR3 size: 13 residues. V was cut by 1 base and J by 10 bases, with 13 bases left in between. In germline, CDR1 is SNHLY, CDR2 FYNNEI. The CDR3 region has the DNA TGTGCCAGCAGTGAAGACCAGGGCTGGGGAGCTTTCTTT. The encoded protein is CASSEDQGWGAFF.